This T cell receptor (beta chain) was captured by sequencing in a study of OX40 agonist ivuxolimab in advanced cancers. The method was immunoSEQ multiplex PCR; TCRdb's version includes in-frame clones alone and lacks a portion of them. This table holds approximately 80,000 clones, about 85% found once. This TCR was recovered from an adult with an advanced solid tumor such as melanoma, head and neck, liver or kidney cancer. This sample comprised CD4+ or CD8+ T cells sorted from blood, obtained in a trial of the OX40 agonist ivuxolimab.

CDR3 protein: CASTRGTYEQYF. CDR3 DNA: TGTGCCAGCACGAGGGGAACCTACGAGCAGTACTTC. The chain has TRBV28 and TRBJ2-7; D is possibly TRBD1 or TRBD2 (5 bases each). V gave up 7 bases and J gave up 2 bases, with 9 bases separating them. Per germline, CDR1 MDHEN and CDR2 SYDVKM. The CDR3 has 12 residues.